The rows below give T cell receptor beta chains drawn from one sample of a study of human T cells and chemical hapten exposure. TCRdb used MiXCR to reprocess the reads, holding one entry per CDR3 protein. There are about 120,000 distinct CDR3 sequences in the sample; over 7% occur only once, and just over 1.4% lies in the top ten. Sequenced input: whole blood. Receptors originate from a human donor in good health. Some clones in this sample may be carry-over from other donors' samples. The CDR3 runs from the conserved cysteine through the conserved F or W. The order of the fields is D gene, J gene, clone size, V gene, CDR3 protein, CDR3 DNA. The D gene is left open where the match is weak. Only some rows state a clone size, as once, few, many or a class for expanded clones.

D: TRBD1; J: TRBJ1-2; size: many; V: TRBV27; CDR3: CASSLGQGNGYTF; DNA: TGTGCCAGCAGTTTAGGACAGGGGAATGGCTACACCTTC
D: .; J: TRBJ1-1; size: few; V: TRBV5-4; CDR3: CASSREWDTEAFF; DNA: TGTGCCAGCAGCCGGGAGTGGGACACTGAAGCTTTCTTT
D: .; J: TRBJ2-6; size: .; V: TRBV12-3/TRBV12-4; CDR3: CASSWRGANVLTF; DNA: TGTGCCAGCAGTTGGCGTGGGGCCAACGTCCTGACTTTC
D: .; J: TRBJ1-4; size: .; V: TRBV25-1; CDR3: CASSERVAGFEKLFF; DNA: TGTGCCAGCAGTGAACGGGTAGCCGGTTTTGAAAAACTGTTTTTT
D: TRBD1; J: TRBJ1-3; size: few; V: TRBV7-9; CDR3: CASSFGQVLSGNTIYF; DNA: TGTGCCAGCAGCTTTGGACAGGTCCTCTCTGGAAACACCATATATTTT
D: .; J: TRBJ1-2; size: .; V: TRBV4-1; CDR3: CASSPRTEVMVGYTF; DNA: TGCGCCAGCAGCCCCCGAACAGAGGTAATGGTTGGCTACACCTTC
D: .; J: TRBJ2-7; size: few; V: TRBV9; CDR3: CASSVGAHGEQYF; DNA: TGTGCCAGCAGCGTGGGGGCCCATGGGGAGCAGTACTTC
D: .; J: TRBJ2-7; size: many; V: TRBV6-9; CDR3: CASSCPVEQYF; DNA: TGTGCCAGCAGTTGCCCCGTGGAGCAGTACTTC
D: .; J: TRBJ1-2; size: many; V: TRBV27; CDR3: CASSSPITRTGYTF; DNA: TGTGCCAGCAGTAGCCCTATTACCCGGACCGGCTACACCTTC
D: .; J: TRBJ2-1; size: few; V: TRBV28; CDR3: CASRTGTSYNEQFF; DNA: TGTGCCAGCAGGACCGGGACTTCCTACAATGAGCAGTTCTTC
D: .; J: TRBJ1-2; size: .; V: TRBV18; CDR3: CASSPRRQGYTF; DNA: TGTGCCAGCTCACCAAGACGTCAAGGCTACACCTTC
D: TRBD1; J: TRBJ1-5; size: many; V: TRBV7-2; CDR3: CASSSTGGGNQPQHF; DNA: TGTGCCAGCAGCTCCACAGGGGGCGGCAATCAGCCCCAGCATTTT
D: .; J: TRBJ2-7; size: few; V: TRBV6-2/TRBV6-3; CDR3: CASSYVGRSYEQYF; DNA: TGTGCCAGCAGTTATGTTGGCAGAAGCTACGAGCAGTACTTC
D: .; J: TRBJ2-6; size: few; V: TRBV5-1; CDR3: CASTLVPSDSGANVLTF; DNA: TGCGCCAGCACCCTTGTCCCCTCGGACTCTGGGGCCAACGTCCTGACTTTC